The 32 T cell receptor beta chains listed next were all sequenced from one sample in a study of T cells in Graves' hyperthyroidism and ophthalmopathy. Regions amplified from RNA transcripts were the TCR beta CDR3 regions. With the HTBI primer set, the TCR CDR3 went through a first round of RT-PCR. MiXCR, run by TCRdb on the multiplex PCR reads, gives a single entry per CDR3 protein. The sample yields more than 550,000 distinct CDR3 sequences, roughly 17% seen once. Sequencing was carried out using blood. These receptors all come from a man between 50 and 59 years old with Graves' hyperthyroidism.

This clonotype was seen ten or more times. The V and J genes are TRBV28 and TRBJ1-2, with TRBD1 as a possible D gene (5 bases). CDR1 is MDHEN, CDR2 SYDVKM, per germline. Trimming pared 2 bases from V and 8 bases from J, leaving 12 bases between. CDR3 length equals 13 residues. The CDR3 bases are TGTGCCAGCAGTTTAAGGGACGGCGGGGGCTACACCTTC. It encodes CASSLRDGGGYTF.

This clonotype was counted many times. The gene calls are TRBV20-1 and TRBJ2-1, with TRBD2 identical over 11 bases. CDR1 is DFQATT, CDR2 SNEGSKA, per germline (reference sequence). The CDR3 contains 16 residues. V dropped 4 bases and J dropped 4; count of bases not matched to a gene: 9. The CDR3 protein is CSAIGAGTSGYNEQFF. CDR3 in DNA: TGCAGTGCTATAGGGGCCGGGACTAGCGGATACAATGAGCAGTTCTTC.

This chain links TRBV24-1 with TRBJ2-1; no reliable D call. The V gene's germline CDR1 is KGHDR and CDR2 SFDVKD. V lost 1 base and J 9 bases, leaving 9 bases between the germline ends. The CDR3 runs to 13 residues. CDR3 in amino acids: CATSDFQLGEQFF. CDR3 in DNA: TGTGCCACCAGTGATTTCCAGCTCGGTGAGCAGTTCTTC.

This clonotype appeared many times. This chain uses TRBV12-3 or TRBV12-4 with TRBJ2-7; 9 bases map to TRBD1. V was clipped by 5 bases and J by 1 base; unmatched bases: 6. The CDR3 covers 15 residues. The CDR3 here is CASSIMDRGSYEQYF. The DNA for the CDR3 is TGTGCCAGCAGTATCATGGACAGGGGATCCTACGAGCAGTACTTC.

This clonotype was counted ten times or more. DNA for the CDR3: TGTGCCAGCAGACGACTAGCGGGGAATGAGCAGTTCTTC. The encoded protein is CASRRLAGNEQFF. This chain joins TRBV11-1 and TRBJ2-1, with 11 bases lining up with TRBD2. Trimming removed 6 bases from V and 7 bases from J; junction bases left unmatched: 2. The CDR3 has 13 residues. Looked up from germline, CDR1 is SGHAT and CDR2 is FQDESV (reference sequence).

This clonotype was detected ten times or more. The chain is built from TRBV7-9 and TRBJ2-7; TRBD2 is a possible D gene (6 bases). Looked up from germline, CDR1 is SEHNR and CDR2 is FQNEAQ (reference sequence). CDR3 length: 13 residues. V lost 8 bases and J 7 bases, leaving 18 bases between the germline ends. CDR3 residues: CASSPPEGGEQYF. The CDR3 region has the DNA TGTGCCAGCTCCCCGCCGGAGGGAGGAGAGCAGTACTTC.

This clonotype has just a few counts. The CDR3 loop is CASSEDSMNTEAFF. For the CDR3, the DNA is TGTGCCAGCAGTGAAGACAGCATGAACACTGAAGCTTTCTTT. This chain links TRBV2 with TRBJ1-1; D gene unclear. Per the germline V gene, CDR1 is SNHLY and CDR2 is FYNNEI. V gave up 1 base and J gave up 0 bases, with 6 bases separating them. This CDR3 region has 14 residues.

In its sample, this clonotype was seen many times. This chain links TRBV19 with TRBJ1-1, with D maybe TRBD1 (5 bases). The V end lost 7 bases, the J end lost 2 bases, and 20 bases lay between the germline ends. Per germline, CDR1 LNHDA and CDR2 SQIVND (reference sequence). The CDR3 totals 16 residues. This CDR3 reads CASNMPAGSLNTEAFF. The CDR3 bases are TGTGCCAGTAACATGCCCGCAGGGTCGTTAAACACTGAAGCTTTCTTT.

This clonotype occurred many times. The rearrangement uses TRBV20-1 and TRBJ1-1; tentative D call: TRBD1 (6 bases). The ends were cut back, 3 bases at V and 10 bases at J, with 12 bases in the middle. Germline loops: CDR1 DFQATT, CDR2 SNEGSKA (reference sequence). This CDR3 is 11 amino acids long. The CDR3 is CSARVTGAAFF. The CDR3 nucleotides read TGCAGTGCTAGGGTAACGGGGGCAGCTTTCTTT.

The table lists this clonotype with many counts. This sequence joins TRBV28 and TRBJ2-7; the match to TRBD1 covers 7 bases. V gave up 3 bases and J gave up 2 bases; unmatched junction bases: 7. The CDR3 covers 15 residues. Germline V gene sequence: CDR1 MDHEN, CDR2 SYDVKM. CDR3 DNA sequence: TGTGCCAGCAGTTTTGCACAGGGGTCCCCCTACGAGCAGTACTTC. It encodes CASSFAQGSPYEQYF.

This clonotype occurred a few times. CDR3 region: CASSHPEGAWTEAFF. The CDR3 DNA follows: TGCGCCAGCAGCCACCCTGAGGGAGCTTGGACTGAAGCTTTCTTT. The rearrangement uses TRBV4-1 and TRBJ1-1, with no clear D. The V end was cut by 3 bases, the J end by 5 bases, with 16 bases between. CDR3 length: 15 residues. The germline V gene has CDR1 MGHRA and CDR2 YSYEKL.

This clonotype was seen a single time. The chain carries TRBV28 and TRBJ2-1, with 9 nucleotides matching TRBD2. From germline, CDR1 is MDHEN and CDR2 SYDVKM. Trimming at V came to 4 bases and at J to 0 bases, leaving 4 bases not matched to a gene. This CDR3 has 16 amino acids. CDR3 loop: CASSSVAGDSYNEQFF. DNA for the CDR3: TGTGCCAGCAGTTCCGTAGCGGGAGACTCCTACAATGAGCAGTTCTTC.

This clonotype was counted ten times or more. The gene calls are TRBV28 and TRBJ1-5, with 9 bases matching TRBD1. J was trimmed by 3 bases and V by 7 bases; bases with no gene match: 13. Germline CDR1 reads MDHEN; CDR2 reads SYDVKM. This CDR3 is built from 17 residues. The CDR3 spells CASTFLGTGIYNQPQHF. The CDR3 bases are TGTGCCAGCACCTTTTTAGGGACAGGGATTTACAATCAGCCCCAGCATTTT.

This clonotype was seen ten or more times. The chain has TRBV7-2 and TRBJ2-2; D is uncertain. CDR3 length equals 12 residues. The V gene lost 3 bases and the J gene lost 9 bases, with 8 bases spanning the gap. Germline CDR1 SGHTA, CDR2 FQGNSA. CDR3 amino acids: CASSFGPRELFF. The CDR3 region has the DNA TGTGCCAGCAGCTTCGGCCCCCGGGAGCTGTTTTTT.

This clonotype was observed at least ten times. The chain combines TRBV11-2 with TRBJ2-1; D may be TRBD1 or TRBD2 (5 bases each). This CDR3 region has 15 residues. Trimming took 5 bases from V and 4 from J, leaving 15 bases between them. Per germline, CDR1 SGHAT and CDR2 FQNNGV. DNA for the CDR3: TGTGCCAGCAGCCCTCAACCAGAGGGGTACAATGAGCAGTTCTTC. Protein sequence: CASSPQPEGYNEQFF. Using reference TRBV11-2 and TRBJ2-1 for the parts outside the CDR3, the full variable domain is EAGVAQSPRYKIIEKRQSVAFWCNPISGHATLYWYQQILGQGPKLLIQFQNNGVVDDSQLPKDRFSAERLKGVDSTLKIQPAKLEDSAVYLCASSPQPEGYNEQFFGPGTRLTVL.

The gene calls are TRBV12-3 or TRBV12-4 and TRBJ1-3; TRBD1 agrees at 7 bases. The ends lost 5 bases at V and 3 bases at J; junction bases unmatched: 10. The CDR3 runs 16 residues. CDR3 bases: TGTGCCAGCAGTCCCCGAGAGGGGGCAGTTGGAAACACCATATATTTT. Encoded protein: CASSPREGAVGNTIYF.

The chain links TRBV27 to TRBJ2-1, with 12 bases identical to TRBD2. In germline, CDR1 is MNHEY, CDR2 SMNVEV (reference sequence). V shed 6 bases, J shed 4 bases, and the junction held 4 bases outside the gene matches. This CDR3 comprises 15 residues. CDR3 sequence (DNA): TGTGCCAGCAGGGAACTAGCGGGAGGATACAATGAGCAGTTCTTC. Its protein is CASRELAGGYNEQFF.

This clonotype was found a few times. The gene calls are TRBV3-1 and TRBJ2-7, with 9 nucleotides matching TRBD2. The CDR3 extends over 15 amino acids. V trimming: 1 base; J trimming: 7 bases; junction bases outside the gene matches: 8. Germline-derived CDR1 and CDR2 are LGHDT and YNNKEL (reference sequence). Here the CDR3 reads CASSQAASGTGEQYF. CDR3 sequence (DNA): TGTGCCAGCAGCCAAGCTGCTAGCGGGACGGGGGAGCAGTACTTC.

At least ten counts were recorded for this clonotype. The chain carries TRBV9 and TRBJ1-4; D is unclear. V was clipped by 0 bases and J by 0 bases, with 6 bases between them. The CDR3 has 15 amino acids. Per germline, CDR1 SGDLS and CDR2 YYNGEE. The CDR3 DNA reads TGTGCCAGCAGCGTAGGACCGGCAACTAATGAAAAACTGTTTTTT. It yields the protein CASSVGPATNEKLFF.

This clonotype was recorded at least ten times. The rearrangement joins TRBV3-1 to TRBJ1-5; no clear D. The CDR3 is 12 residues long. V lost 1 base and J lost 10, with 8 bases in between. Germline V gives CDR1 LGHDT, CDR2 YNNKEL (reference sequence). The CDR3 nucleotides read TGTGCCAGCAGCCAAGGGTCTTTTCCCCAGCATTTT. Its translation is CASSQGSFPQHF. The entire variable domain, with the rest obtained from reference TRBV3-1 and TRBJ1-5, is as follows: DTAVSQTPKYLVTQMGNDKSIKCEQNLGHDTMYWYKQDSKKFLKIMFSYNNKELIINETVPNRFSPKSPDKAHLNLHINSLELGDSAVYFCASSQGSFPQHFGDGTRLSIL.

The V and J genes are TRBV6-4 and TRBJ2-7, with 11 bases aligning to TRBD2. After removal of 10 bases from V and 8 bases from J, the junction contained 13 bases not matched to a gene. This CDR3 is built from 14 residues. CDR1 is MRHNA, CDR2 SNTAGT, per germline. CDR3 in amino acids: CATTAGTSGRKQYF. In nucleotides, the CDR3 is TGTGCCACTACCGCAGGGACTAGCGGAAGGAAGCAGTACTTC.

This chain connects TRBV30 to TRBJ1-1; D might be TRBD1 (5 bases). The CDR3 is 13 amino acids. The germline V gene has CDR1 GTSNPN and CDR2 SVGIG (reference sequence). V was trimmed by 0 bases and J by 5 bases, leaving 10 bases between them. The CDR3 nucleotides read TGTGCCTGGAGTGTCGCGGGGGGGACTGAAGCTTTCTTT. Translated, it gives CAWSVAGGTEAFF.

This clonotype was observed many times. CDR3 in amino acids: CATSDRPGTSRGQETQYF. The CDR3, as DNA: TGTGCCACCAGTGATCGTCCCGGGACTAGTCGGGGGCAAGAGACCCAGTACTTC. The V call is TRBV24-1, the J call TRBJ2-5; 8 nucleotides align to TRBD2. The junction had 13 bases not matched to a gene; V was cut back by 3 bases and J by 2 bases. The V gene's germline CDR1 is KGHDR and CDR2 SFDVKD. This CDR3 is 18 amino acids long.

This clonotype was recorded at least ten times. The chain has TRBV7-9 and TRBJ2-3; 11 bases fit TRBD2. CDR1 and CDR2 (germline): SEHNR, FQNEAQ (reference sequence). The ends lost 2 bases at V and 4 bases at J; junction bases unmatched: 5. This CDR3 has 16 amino acids. The CDR3 nucleotides are TGTGCCAGCAGCTTAACTCCGGGACTAGCGGCAGATACGCAGTATTTT. Its protein product is CASSLTPGLAADTQYF.

This clonotype was seen ten or more times. The chain couples TRBV12-3 or TRBV12-4 to TRBJ1-1, with TRBD1 matching over 7 bases. The CDR3 runs to 12 residues. The V and J ends lost 5 bases and 7 bases, in that order; junction bases with no gene match: 4. The CDR3 protein is CASSSTGVEAFF. The DNA for the CDR3 is TGTGCCAGCAGTAGTACAGGGGTTGAAGCTTTCTTT.

The rearrangement joins TRBV18 to TRBJ2-7; 7 bases fit TRBD1. The germline V gene has CDR1 KGHSH and CDR2 LQKENI. V shed 3 bases, J shed 4 bases, and the junction held 9 bases outside the gene matches. The CDR3 is made up of 15 amino acids. The CDR3: CASSPAKRGLYEQYF. The DNA of the CDR3 is TGTGCCAGCTCACCGGCTAAGAGGGGGCTTTACGAGCAGTACTTC. The full variable domain, its missing parts supplied by reference TRBV18 and TRBJ2-7, is NAGVMQNPRHLVRRRGQEARLRCSPMKGHSHVYWYRQLPEEGLKFMVYLQKENIIDESGMPKERFSAEFPKEGPSILRIQQVVRGDSAAYFCASSPAKRGLYEQYFGPGTRLTVT.

The chain joins TRBV5-5 to TRBJ2-1, with D possibly being TRBD1 or TRBD2 (6 bases each). The CDR3 sequence is 15 residues long. The V gene lost 4 bases and the J gene lost 10 bases, with 21 bases spanning the gap. Germline lookup yields CDR1 SGHKS and CDR2 YYEKEE (reference sequence). The CDR3 region is CASSLREGGRGEQFF. As DNA, the CDR3 is TGTGCCAGCAGCCTTCGGGAAGGGGGGCGCGGGGAGCAGTTCTTC.

There are many counts of this clonotype. The chain uses TRBV6-2 or TRBV6-3 and TRBJ2-5, with 12 bases fitting TRBD2. V shed 4 bases, J shed 1 base, and the junction held 10 bases outside the gene matches. CDR1 and CDR2 (germline): MNHEY, SVGEGT. This CDR3 region has 18 residues. DNA of the CDR3: TGTGCCAGCAGTTCTCTACGGACTAGCGGGATGATCCAAGAGACCCAGTACTTC. It yields the protein CASSSLRTSGMIQETQYF.

The chain employs TRBV7-9 and TRBJ1-1; weak D call: TRBD1 (5 bases). V was cut by 5 bases and J by 2 bases, with 12 bases left in between. Germline values: CDR1 SEHNR, CDR2 FQNEAQ (reference sequence). CDR3 length: 14 residues. The CDR3 DNA is TGTGCCAGCAGCAGGGGTATTATTAACACTGAAGCTTTCTTT. It translates to CASSRGIINTEAFF.

This clonotype was counted a few times. J is TRBJ2-7 and V is TRBV6-1; 12 bases match TRBD2. With V trimmed by 6 bases and J by 0 bases, 9 bases remained unmatched. The CDR3 extends over 17 amino acids. Germline loops: CDR1 MNHNS, CDR2 SASEGT. This chain's CDR3 is CASRVHGLAGTSYEQYF. CDR3 sequence (DNA): TGTGCCAGCAGGGTTCATGGACTAGCGGGAACCTCCTACGAGCAGTACTTC.

The chain couples TRBV7-8 to TRBJ1-2, with TRBD1 matching 9 bases. After removal of 4 bases from V and 1 base from J, the junction contained 4 bases not matched to a gene. CDR3 length: 15 residues. Germline-derived CDR1 and CDR2 are SGHVS and FQNEAQ. DNA for the CDR3: TGTGCCAGCAGCTCCGGACAGGGGAATAACTATGGCTACACCTTC. This codes for CASSSGQGNNYGYTF.

This clonotype was recorded many times. The rearrangement joins TRBV7-9 to TRBJ2-1; D remains unclear. Germline V gene data show CDR1 as SEHNR and CDR2 as FQNEAQ (reference sequence). Trimming left V 1 base short and J 1 base short, with 17 bases between. This CDR3 has 18 amino acids. The CDR3 is CASSLVSGLLRSYNEQFF. In DNA, the CDR3 is TGTGCCAGCAGCTTAGTTTCAGGCTTGTTGAGATCCTACAATGAGCAGTTCTTC. Full variable domain (outside the CDR3, taken from reference TRBV7-9 and TRBJ2-1): DTGVSQNPRHKITKRGQNVTFRCDPISEHNRLYWYRQTLGQGPEFLTYFQNEAQLEKSRLLSDRFSAERPKGSFSTLEIQRTEQGDSAMYLCASSLVSGLLRSYNEQFFGPGTRLTVL.